This T cell receptor beta chain appears in the sequencing data of a study of shared T cell receptors in the human thymus. This CDR3 is 17 amino acids long. Germline V gene data show CDR1 as SEHNR and CDR2 as FQNEAQ (reference sequence). V was pared by 1 base and J by 0 bases, with 13 bases between. Only in-frame clones appear in the TCRdb table, and some are missing; sequencing was by immunoSEQ multiplex PCR. The repertoire includes 550,000 to 800,000 clones, approximately 83% of them detected once, and 0.008% to 0.011% sits in the top ten. This sample also appeared in a second study, on human thymus T cells. That investigation notes: Thymus tissue for the work was resected from patients undergoing corrective heart surgery.

The specimen was thymocytes. The chain has TRBV7-9 and TRBJ1-3; D may be TRBD1 (5 bases). The receptor was isolated from a girl under three years old with a congenital heart defect. The CDR3 coding sequence is TGTGCCAGCAGCTTAGTGGGGGGGTTTTACTCTGGAAACACCATATATTTT. Translating it yields CASSLVGGFYSGNTIYF.